These 3 T cell receptor beta chains were all obtained from the same sample, sequenced in a study of T-cell reconstitution after alpha-beta-depleted transplantation in children. Using unique molecular identifiers, the investigators prepared the TCRbeta library. TCRdb fed the PCR reads into MiXCR, producing one record per CDR3 protein. The data contain some 80,000 distinct CDR3 sequences, 15% to 20% of them singletons. This specimen was PBMCs, mostly from graft donor cells, taken 360 days after TCRalphabeta/CD19-depleted stem cell transplant. The origin of the receptors is a male patient aged 2 to 9 who had a stem cell transplant for acute lymphoblastic leukemia, so the T cells may come from the graft donor.

This clonotype was seen a handful of times. V and J are TRBV24-1 and TRBJ2-2; perhaps TRBD1 as D (6 bases). The germline CDR1 and CDR2 sequences are KGHDR and SFDVKD. The V gene lost 3 bases and the J gene lost 1 base, with 8 bases spanning the gap. This CDR3 is built from 15 residues. The CDR3: CATSDTGQNTGELFF. The CDR3 DNA is TGTGCCACCAGTGATACGGGACAGAACACCGGGGAGCTGTTTTTT.

This clonotype appeared many times. The gene calls are TRBV3-1 and TRBJ2-5; TRBD2 matches at 7 bases. The V gene's germline CDR1 is LGHDT and CDR2 YNNKEL (reference sequence). The CDR3 is 15 amino acids. Losses at the gene ends were 1 base for V and 5 bases for J; bases not matched to a gene: 7. The DNA of the CDR3 is TGTGCCAGCAGCCAAGCAGCGGGATTGGGGGAGACCCAGTACTTC. Its protein is CASSQAAGLGETQYF.

This clonotype turned up a few times. The chain carries TRBV7-9 and TRBJ1-1; D is undetermined. The CDR3 is 12 amino acids. Germline V gene sequence: CDR1 SEHNR, CDR2 FQNEAQ (reference sequence). The V end lost 2 bases, the J end lost 7 bases, and 8 bases lay between the germline ends. The CDR3 reads CASSLSRGEAFF. DNA of the CDR3: TGTGCCAGCAGCTTAAGTCGCGGTGAAGCTTTCTTT.